A single TCR beta chain is shown here with its context. The CDR3 is 14 residues long. Germline assignment: CDR1 SGHTS and CDR2 YDEGEE. V dropped 4 bases and J dropped 2; count of bases not matched to a gene: 4. Participants came from about two dozen US areas, aged about 18 to 89 years. This sample was taken from a study of blood T cell repertoires in COVID-19. Turning to the study itself: Sources were T cells, B-cell-depleted T cells, or PBMCs; the material itself was cDNA or gDNA.

Clones were sequenced by immunoSEQ multiplex PCR, and TCRdb holds only the in-frame ones, with some missing. The sample holds a few hundred thousand clones, almost 90% seen once. The sample was PBMCs or T cells enriched from blood (not recorded which). This clonotype was sampled from a young woman who had been exposed to COVID-19. This chain joins TRBV5-8 and TRBJ2-7, with 9 nucleotides matching TRBD1. The CDR3 sequence: CASSRRDRAYEQYF. As DNA, the CDR3 is TGTGCCAGCAGCCGCCGGGACAGGGCCTACGAGCAGTACTTC.